The 13 T cell receptor beta chains listed next were all sequenced from one sample in a study of cytomegalovirus exposure and HLA in healthy donors. Primers for the PCR totalled 60 Vbeta and 13 Jbeta. Repertoires were generated with immunoSEQ multiplex PCR, while TCRdb's copy carries only in-frame clones and drops some. This sample yields 150,000 to 200,000 clones, of which 75% to 90% are seen a single time; approximately 6.8% belongs to the top ten. The specimen was PBMCs. The receptors here all came from a man aged 25 to 45 in good health and CMV-seropositive.

The rearrangement joins TRBV6-5 to TRBJ1-3, with unresolved D. The V and J ends lost 0 bases and 1 base respectively, with 7 bases between them. The CDR3 is 15 amino acids. Germline V CDR1 and CDR2: MNHEY, SVGAGI. The CDR3 sequence: CASSYSTDSGNTIYF. The DNA for the CDR3 is TGTGCCAGCAGTTACTCGACTGATTCTGGAAACACCATATATTTT.

To note about this clone: One junction end disagrees with the germline gene, perhaps due to a read error. The V and J genes are TRBV4-2 and TRBJ1-4; 12 nucleotides line up with TRBD1. Germline CDR1 and CDR2: LGHNA and YNFKEQ. This CDR3 is 16 amino acids long. CDR3 loop: CASSPPGQGASEELFF. CDR3 bases: TGTGCCAGCAGCCCCCCGGGACAGGGGGCTAGTGAAGAACTGTTTTTT.

The chain has TRBV6-6 and TRBJ1-4; D is uncertain. The germline gives CDR1 MNHNY, CDR2 SVGAGI (reference sequence). Trimming removed 5 bases from V and 4 bases from J, with 2 bases in between. This CDR3 has 11 residues. CDR3 loop: CASSRNEKLFF. DNA of the CDR3: TGTGCCAGCAGTCGTAATGAAAAACTGTTTTTT.

V gene TRBV10-2 combines with J gene TRBJ2-5; 9 bases are a match to TRBD2. The CDR3 is made up of 16 amino acids. J lost 5 bases, V lost 11 bases, and 18 bases had no gene match. Germline V lookup: CDR1 WSHSY, CDR2 SAAADI. CDR3 residues: CAGGGFSGRAGETQYF. CDR3 nucleotide sequence: TGCGCCGGAGGGGGTTTTAGCGGGAGAGCGGGGGAGACCCAGTACTTC.

V is TRBV10-1 and J is TRBJ2-1; perhaps TRBD1 as D (6 bases). CDR1 and CDR2 (germline): WNHNN, SYGVQD (reference sequence). Deletions cut 10 bases from V and 0 bases from J, with 16 bases between. The CDR3 is 15 residues long. CDR3 sequence: CATARQASSYNEQFF. The CDR3 coding sequence is TGCGCCACGGCAAGACAGGCTAGCTCCTACAATGAGCAGTTCTTC.

The CDR3 nucleotides read TGTGCCAGCAGTCAGGGGGCCGAGGGAGAGACCCAGTACTTC. Protein: CASSQGAEGETQYF. The V and J genes are TRBV9 and TRBJ2-5; 8 bases line up with TRBD1. CDR1 is SGDLS, CDR2 YYNGEE, per germline. This CDR3 region has 14 residues. V was clipped by 5 bases and J by 4 bases; unmatched bases: 7.

The chain carries TRBV30 and TRBJ1-3; D not certain. The CDR3 length is 15 residues. CDR1 is GTSNPN and CDR2 is SVGIG in the germline V gene (reference sequence). Trimming removed 2 bases at V and 1 base at J, with 12 bases between. Written as DNA, the CDR3 is TGTGCCTGGAGTAGACTCGGTCCGTCTGGAAACACCATATATTTT. It translates to CAWSRLGPSGNTIYF.

The gene calls are TRBV11-3 and TRBJ1-1, with D perhaps matching TRBD1 (6 bases). The CDR3 is 14 amino acids. Trimming left V 5 bases short and J 1 base short, with 11 bases between. Germline-derived CDR1 and CDR2 are SGHNT and YENEEA. This chain's CDR3 is CASSRTAANTEAFF. The CDR3 bases are TGTGCCAGCAGCAGGACAGCCGCGAACACTGAAGCTTTCTTT.

This clone has a handful of counts. The V call is TRBV6-1, the J call TRBJ2-5; possibly TRBD2 for D (6 bases). The CDR3 is 15 residues long. Trimming took 0 bases from V and 0 from J, leaving 8 bases between them. Germline CDR1 MNHNS, CDR2 SASEGT. CDR3 bases: TGTGCCAGCAGTGAAGCTCCGGGGGACCAAGAGACCCAGTACTTC. It specifies CASSEAPGDQETQYF.

This chain connects TRBV13 to TRBJ2-2, with D possibly being TRBD2 (6 bases). The CDR3 extends over 12 amino acids. Between the trimmed V and J ends, which lost 7 bases and 4 bases, there was a span of 7 bases. CDR1 PRHDT and CDR2 FYEKMQ come from the germline V gene (reference sequence). CDR3: CASMRGTGELFF. Written as DNA, the CDR3 is TGTGCCAGCATGCGGGGCACCGGGGAGCTGTTTTTT.

The chain employs TRBV7-9 and TRBJ2-3, with 8 bases identical to TRBD1. This CDR3 is 17 amino acids long. Trimming cost V 5 bases and J 2 bases; bases outside gene matches: 12. Germline values: CDR1 SEHNR, CDR2 FQNEAQ (reference sequence). The CDR3 region is CASSLSPDRGHTDTQYF. The CDR3 DNA sequence: TGTGCCAGCAGCCTCTCCCCCGACAGGGGCCACACAGATACGCAGTATTTT.

This clone was observed a handful of times. The chain has TRBV28 and TRBJ2-7, with 7 bases aligning to TRBD1. The CDR3 is 15 residues long. J was trimmed by 5 bases and V by 3 bases; bases with no gene match: 10. Germline V gene data show CDR1 as MDHEN and CDR2 as SYDVKM. As DNA, the CDR3 is TGTGCCAGCAGTTTGGCTCCACAGGGGCTTGACGAGCAGTACTTC. Translating gives CASSLAPQGLDEQYF.

This chain links TRBV30 with TRBJ1-2, with 12 bases matching TRBD1. In germline, CDR1 is GTSNPN, CDR2 SVGIG (reference sequence). The CDR3 consists of 15 residues. The ends lost 4 bases at V and 7 bases at J; junction bases unmatched: 10. CDR3 DNA sequence: TGTGCCTGGATGGGACCGGGACAGGGGGCAGGTGGCTACACCTTC. This sequence encodes CAWMGPGQGAGGYTF.